The present T cell receptor beta chain was sequenced within a study of blood T cells in healthy people across ages. Samples each yielded at least 6 micrograms of total RNA. The V end lost 3 bases, the J end lost 7 bases, and 13 bases lay between the germline ends. This CDR3 is built from 12 residues. Germline values: CDR1 SQVTM, CDR2 ANQGSEA. Study results and limitations: Those diversity estimates obtained from one million T cells were thought to be underestimates. Not knowing donor CMV status may have confounded expanded clonotype changes. TCR beta diversity per million T cells fell roughly linearly with age.

In the case of this clonotype: Its specificity is unknown.

A sample-barcoded 5' primer and a J-beta primer mix were used in a second PCR of about 6 to 11 cycles. TCRdb independently ran MiXCR on the 5' RACE reads; one entry per CDR3 protein. The sample records some 1.5 million distinct CDR3 sequences, approximately 39% being singletons. This clonotype was sampled from a woman under 30 in good health. Sequenced input: blood. V usage is TRBV29-1 and J usage is TRBJ2-7, with D perhaps being TRBD1 or TRBD2 (7 bases each). Here the CDR3 DNA reads TGCAGCGTTGACAGACAGGGAGGGGAGCAGTACTTC. Translation: CSVDRQGGEQYF.